Listed below are T cell receptor beta chains from one sample, sequenced in a study of CD8 T cells in ankylosing spondylitis. TCRdb processed the 5' RACE reads anew with MiXCR; each CDR3 protein has one entry. The sample contains some 240,000 distinct CDR3 sequences, 5.5% to 7.5% of which appear only once. The sequenced sample was blood, either unsorted or a sorted T cell fraction (not recorded which). These receptors were obtained from a male donor with ankylosing spondylitis. CDR3s include the opening cysteine and the closing phenylalanine or tryptophan.

V	J	CDR3
TRBV4-2	TRBJ1-1	CASAQAPDTEAFF
TRBV19	TRBJ2-1	CAVSGLGYEQFF
TRBV27	TRBJ2-3	CALGLPDTQYF
TRBV30	TRBJ1-6	CAWSVDRDNSPLHF
TRBV7-8	TRBJ1-1	CASSLMSVAEAFF
TRBV7-9	TRBJ2-1	CASSQSRRLASYNEQFF
TRBV7-9	TRBJ1-2	CASSFLEKGHYGYTF
TRBV10-3	TRBJ2-7	CAISPGTSGSRYLPGEQYF
TRBV2	TRBJ2-7	CASISWGGSSYEQYF
TRBV30	TRBJ2-1	CAWSVEWRSDEQFF
TRBV6-1	TRBJ2-3	CASSPGGMADTQYF
TRBV7-2	TRBJ1-4	CASSLGVSDGEKLFF
TRBV30	TRBJ2-7	CAWREGYEQYF
TRBV20-1	TRBJ2-7	CSARRGSEQYF
TRBV6-1	TRBJ2-1	CASRRQGRNEQFF
TRBV7-6	TRBJ2-2	CASSLIVGTNTGELFF
TRBV5-1	TRBJ2-5	CASSSRTTSAYAWETQYF
TRBV29-1	TRBJ2-7	CSVPGYSGRGIYEQYF
TRBV12-2	TRBJ2-1	CASPLLGGRDKTSSYNEQFF
TRBV7-8	TRBJ2-7	CASSPLVGVYEQYF
TRBV5-1	TRBJ2-3	CASSFTSGGADTQYF
TRBV30	TRBJ1-5	CAWSDPSMGQPQHF
TRBV4-1	TRBJ1-2	CASSPGHRNYGYTF
TRBV5-6	TRBJ2-7	CASSPANQGPLSYEQYF
TRBV15	TRBJ1-1	CATSRDPGMNTEAFF
TRBV28	TRBJ2-6	CASSFGEGANVLTF
TRBV20-1	TRBJ1-1	CSALPGQGKRNTEAFF
TRBV10-2	TRBJ2-1	CASSETSGRAFREFF
TRBV15	TRBJ1-4	CATEDRLREKLFF
TRBV9	TRBJ2-5	CASSAQGPQETQYF
TRBV6-1	TRBJ2-1	CASASGAYNEQFF
TRBV25-1	TRBJ2-7	CASSGGPASDEQYF
TRBV5-1	TRBJ2-1	CASSKDRASPYNEQFF
TRBV7-3	TRBJ2-5	CASSLHPGQQETQYF
TRBV7-9	TRBJ2-7	CASSSQGYEQYF
TRBV19	TRBJ2-1	CASSIGGSYNEQFF
TRBV24-1	TRBJ2-1	CATSDMGLSRRDEQFF
TRBV5-1	TRBJ1-1	CASSLDPLSGPGKAFF
TRBV4-1	TRBJ1-5	CASSPPAGPQHF
TRBV11-2	TRBJ2-3	CASSLGLAGLSTDTQYF
TRBV4-1	TRBJ2-1	CASSQEGAAGSLSYNEQFF
TRBV12-5	TRBJ2-5	CASGLSSSGVQETQYF
TRBV28	TRBJ2-2	CASSFEGGTGELFF
TRBV7-2	TRBJ2-5	CASSPGQTYQETQYF